This T cell receptor beta chain derives from a study of response to subunit inactivated influenza vaccine. Each CDR3 protein is one row after TCRdb ran MiXCR on the RT-PCR reads. The table shows 500,000 to 700,000 distinct CDR3 sequences, with around a quarter occurring only once. V was clipped by 5 bases and J by 3 bases; unmatched bases: 3. The CDR3 length is 13 residues. CDR1 SGHTA and CDR2 FQGNSA come from the germline V gene. The data were also submitted as part of a second study, on T cells expressing NK-cell markers. From that report: In generating TCR beta cDNA, 5'RACE template switching with UMIs was used. Investigators obtained TCR beta repertoires from sorted CD3+CD56+NKG2C+, CD3+CD56+NKG2C- and CD3+CD56-NKG2C+ T cells.

Sequencing was performed on CD4+ T cells sorted from PBMCs, taken 11 to 12 days after vaccination. The chain couples TRBV7-2 to TRBJ2-7; 8 bases align to TRBD1. The receptor was derived from a man in his fifties who received an inactivated influenza vaccine. The CDR3 nucleotides read TGTGCCAGCAGCGCTACAGGGGGCTACGAGCAGTACTTC. It is translated as CASSATGGYEQYF.